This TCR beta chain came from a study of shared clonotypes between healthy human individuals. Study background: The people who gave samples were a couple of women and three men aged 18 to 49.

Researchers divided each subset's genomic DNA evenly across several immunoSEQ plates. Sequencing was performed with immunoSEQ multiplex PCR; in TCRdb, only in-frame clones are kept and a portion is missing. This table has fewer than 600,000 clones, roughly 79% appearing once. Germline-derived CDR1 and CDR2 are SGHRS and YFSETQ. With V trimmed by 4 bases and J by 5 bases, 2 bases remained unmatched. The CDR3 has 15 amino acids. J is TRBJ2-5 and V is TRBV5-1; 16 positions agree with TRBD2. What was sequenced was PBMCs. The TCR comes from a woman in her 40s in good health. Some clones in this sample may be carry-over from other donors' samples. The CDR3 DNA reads TGCGCCAGCAGCGAGGGACTAGCGGGAGGGGAGACCCAGTACTTC. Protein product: CASSEGLAGGETQYF.